This entry lists 14 T cell receptor beta chains sequenced from one sample in a study of T cell repertoires in cytomegalovirus infection. TCRdb reanalysed the reads using MiXCR and keeps one entry per CDR3 protein. The sample lists 150,000 to 200,000 distinct CDR3 sequences, over 15% occurring once. The source material was CD8+ T cells from PBMCs. These receptor sequences come from a human donor in good health (CMV status not recorded). Some clones in this sample may be carry-over from other donors' samples.

This chain uses TRBV6-2 or TRBV6-3 with TRBJ1-2, with 10 bases aligning to TRBD1. The CDR3 has 18 amino acids. Per germline, CDR1 MNHEY and CDR2 SVGEGT. The V and J ends lost 4 bases and 8 bases, in that order; junction bases with no gene match: 19. Written as DNA, the CDR3 is TGTGCCAGCAGTTCCCCGTCCCGGGACAGGGGACAACTTCGGGGCTACACCTTC. Its translation is CASSSPSRDRGQLRGYTF.

This clonotype was observed a handful of times. The rearrangement links TRBV27 to TRBJ2-3; 8 nucleotides match TRBD1. J gave up 4 bases and V 5 bases, and 8 bases lay outside the gene matches. This CDR3 has 15 residues. Germline loops: CDR1 MNHEY, CDR2 SMNVEV (reference sequence). CDR3 in amino acids: CASSRRTGRSDTQYF. The CDR3 DNA is TGTGCCAGCAGTCGCCGGACAGGGAGGTCAGATACGCAGTATTTT.

The V call is TRBV7-9, the J call TRBJ2-7, with 8 positions matching TRBD2. Unmatched junction bases numbered 12, after V lost 4 bases and J lost 7 bases. The CDR3 totals 15 residues. Germline V gene sequence: CDR1 SEHNR, CDR2 FQNEAQ (reference sequence). CDR3 protein: CASSSTSGTLREQYF. The CDR3 nucleotides read TGTGCCAGCAGCTCAACTAGCGGTACCCTACGGGAGCAGTACTTC.

This chain connects TRBV6-5 to TRBJ2-1; possible D gene TRBD2, 6 bases. Looked up from germline, CDR1 is MNHEY and CDR2 is SVGAGI. Trimming stripped 0 bases from V and 5 bases from J, with 17 bases between. The CDR3 totals 17 residues. CDR3 sequence (DNA): TGTGCCAGCAGTTACTCTGAGGCGGGGATGTTGCACAATGAGCAGTTCTTC. Its protein product is CASSYSEAGMLHNEQFF.

The J gene is TRBJ1-6, the V gene TRBV5-6; 7 bases are shared with TRBD1. The CDR3 has 13 residues. Germline values: CDR1 SGHDT, CDR2 YYEEEE. J lost 13 bases, V lost 6 bases, and 10 bases had no gene match. CDR3 in DNA: TGTGCCAGCAACGAACAGGGGATTGGGCCCCTCCACTTT. It encodes CASNEQGIGPLHF.

The CDR3 coding sequence is TGTGCCAGCAGCCAAGAGGGGATAGGCCAAGAGACCCAGTACTTC. Translating gives CASSQEGIGQETQYF. This rearrangement joins TRBV3-1 to TRBJ2-5; D is undetermined. This CDR3 region has 15 residues. Per the germline V gene, CDR1 is LGHDT and CDR2 is YNNKEL (reference sequence). Trimming stripped 0 bases from V and 1 base from J, with 9 bases between.

This clonotype was picked up a small number of times. This chain joins TRBV12-3 or TRBV12-4 and TRBJ2-1; the match to TRBD2 covers 9 bases. There are 12 residues in the CDR3. V trimming: 6 bases; J trimming: 10 bases; junction bases outside the gene matches: 4. This CDR3 is CASSLTSGEQFF. The CDR3 DNA follows: TGTGCCAGCAGCTTGACTAGCGGAGAGCAGTTCTTC.

The gene calls are TRBV7-9 and TRBJ2-1; 7 bases match TRBD1. Germline assignment: CDR1 SEHNR and CDR2 FQNEAQ (reference sequence). CDR3 size: 16 residues. V was pared by 5 bases and J by 12 bases, with 19 bases of the junction left unmatched. CDR3 in DNA: TGTGCCAGCAGCGCCGTCTCCGGGACAGAAGTTCACCGGCAGTTCTTC. Its translation: CASSAVSGTEVHRQFF.

This sequence joins TRBV12-3 or TRBV12-4 and TRBJ2-1, with 10 positions matching TRBD2. The CDR3 runs 18 residues. J lost 6 bases, V lost 6 bases, and 17 bases had no gene match. As DNA, the CDR3 is TGTGCCAGCAGCCTTTTCAGAACCGGGACTAGCGTTACCAATGAGCAGTTCTTC. Translating gives CASSLFRTGTSVTNEQFF.

This clonotype was seen only a few times. The chain is built from TRBV12-3 or TRBV12-4 and TRBJ2-6; D remains unclear. The ends were cut back, 6 bases at V and 1 base at J, with 7 bases in the middle. The CDR3 extends over 14 amino acids. This chain's CDR3 is CASRQRSGANVLTF. The CDR3 nucleotides are TGTGCCAGCAGACAGAGGTCTGGGGCCAACGTCCTGACTTTC.

This clonotype was detected a few times. The rearrangement uses TRBV2 and TRBJ2-2, with 10 bases aligning to TRBD2. Germline V gene sequence: CDR1 SNHLY, CDR2 FYNNEI. V lost 7 bases and J lost 7; bases outside the gene matches: 6. The CDR3 is made up of 14 amino acids. The CDR3 sequence: CASNPGLAIGELFF. The CDR3 DNA is TGTGCCAGCAATCCGGGACTAGCGATCGGGGAGCTGTTTTTT.

This clonotype was picked up a small number of times. V gene TRBV12-5 combines with J gene TRBJ2-2, with TRBD1 matching over 9 bases. The germline V gene encodes CDR1 LGHNT and CDR2 FRNRAP. This CDR3 is 18 amino acids long. J was trimmed by 1 base and V by 3 bases; bases with no gene match: 9. CDR3 loop: CASGLTRTGVLNTGELFF. CDR3 bases: TGTGCTAGTGGTTTAACCCGGACAGGGGTCCTGAACACCGGGGAGCTGTTTTTT.

This clonotype was detected ten times or more. The chain links TRBV7-2 to TRBJ1-1; maybe TRBD1 (6 bases). CDR1 is SGHTA, CDR2 FQGNSA, per germline. V was trimmed by 4 bases and J by 0 bases, leaving 18 bases between them. This CDR3 is built from 17 residues. The CDR3 coding sequence is TGTGCCAGCAGCTGGACCCCTAGACAGGACCTGAACACTGAAGCTTTCTTT. Translating it yields CASSWTPRQDLNTEAFF.

CDR3 in DNA: TGTGCCAGCAGTGAAGACTGGGACACTGAAGCTTTCTTT. Protein sequence: CASSEDWDTEAFF. The chain combines TRBV6-1 with TRBJ1-1; D gene unclear. CDR3 length: 13 residues. Looked up from germline, CDR1 is MNHNS and CDR2 is SASEGT. Trimming removed 1 base from V and 3 bases from J, with 6 bases in between.